This T cell receptor (beta chain) derives from a study of blood T cell repertoires in COVID-19. Overall study: From T cells, B-cell-depleted T cells, or PBMCs came the material, which was cDNA or gDNA.

Source study methods: How many nucleated cells were present was estimated from reference gene primer amplification. This table comes from immunoSEQ multiplex PCR, and its TCRdb copy is limited to in-frame clones, with some not included. The V and J calls and the clone size are those of that table, but D and trimming were determined from the DNA. The table records some 150,000 clones, almost 90% of them present only once. The CDR3 contains 14 residues. Trimming cost V 3 bases and J 4 bases, with 12 bases left between them. In germline, CDR1 is MNHEY, CDR2 SMNVEV (reference sequence). The chain joins TRBV27 to TRBJ2-5; D might be TRBD2 (5 bases). Specimen: peripheral blood. This receptor was obtained from a man in his fifties with active or convalescent COVID-19. CDR3 in DNA: TGTGCCAGCAGTTTCCACGACGAGGGAGAGACCCAGTACTTC. This gives the protein CASSFHDEGETQYF.